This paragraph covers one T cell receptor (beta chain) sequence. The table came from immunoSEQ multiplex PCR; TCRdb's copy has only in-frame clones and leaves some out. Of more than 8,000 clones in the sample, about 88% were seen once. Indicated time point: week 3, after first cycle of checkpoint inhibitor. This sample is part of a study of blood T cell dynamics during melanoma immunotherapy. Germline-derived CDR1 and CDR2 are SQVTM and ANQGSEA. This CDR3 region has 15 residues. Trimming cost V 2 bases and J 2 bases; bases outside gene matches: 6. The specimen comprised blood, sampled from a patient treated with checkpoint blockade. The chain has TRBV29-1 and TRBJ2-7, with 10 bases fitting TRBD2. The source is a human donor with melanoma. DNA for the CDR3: TGCAGCGTTGAAAAGGGGACTAGCGAGACCTACGAGCAGTACTTC. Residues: CSVEKGTSETYEQYF.